Shown below are 9 T cell receptor beta chains from a single sample sequenced in a study of identifying expanded T cells in peripheral blood. The data were produced by immunoSEQ multiplex PCR, yet TCRdb's version contains in-frame clones alone and is incomplete. The sample carries approximately 100,000 clones, more than 70% recorded once. The sample consisted of blood. These receptors were obtained from a person aged 18 to 70 in good health.

The chain employs TRBV5-1 and TRBJ2-7, with TRBD1 matching 10 bases. The V gene end was trimmed by 2 bases and the J gene end by 6 bases; junction bases not matched to a gene: 2. The CDR3 runs to 13 residues. CDR1 and CDR2 (germline): SGHRS, YFSETQ. The CDR3 bases are TGCGCCAGCAGCTTAGGACAGGGGGGCGAGCAGTACTTC. Translation gives CASSLGQGGEQYF.

V gene TRBV30 combines with J gene TRBJ1-5; D gene uncertain. The V gene's germline CDR1 is GTSNPN and CDR2 SVGIG (reference sequence). The CDR3 extends over 13 amino acids. Trimming stripped 1 base from V and 4 bases from J, with 8 bases between. The CDR3 reads CAWSDWPNQPQHF. The CDR3 bases are TGTGCCTGGAGTGATTGGCCTAATCAGCCCCAGCATTTT.

In its sample, this clone was seen once. The chain has TRBV6-5 and TRBJ1-3, with TRBD1 as a possible D gene (5 bases). The ends were cut back, 6 bases at V and 0 bases at J, with 12 bases in the middle. CDR1 is MNHEY, CDR2 SVGAGI, per germline. The CDR3 runs to 15 residues. CDR3 DNA sequence: TGTGCCAGCAGCCCCGGGGGGATCTCTGGAAACACCATATATTTT. Amino acids: CASSPGGISGNTIYF.

This clone has a single count. CDR3 sequence (DNA): TGTGCCAGCAGTGACGCGAGTAGCGAGTGGGCCTACGAGCAGTACTTC. This codes for CASSDASSEWAYEQYF. The chain carries TRBV28 and TRBJ2-7; TRBD2 is a possible D gene (5 bases). CDR3 length: 16 residues. From germline, CDR1 is MDHEN and CDR2 SYDVKM. V lost 5 bases to trimming and J lost 2 bases, with 19 bases between them.

This clone was counted between two and nine times. The chain has TRBV4-1 and TRBJ1-1; perhaps TRBD1 as D (5 bases). Germline V gene data show CDR1 as MGHRA and CDR2 as YSYEKL. Trimming left V 0 bases short and J 3 bases short, with 26 bases between. The CDR3 totals 20 residues. The CDR3 DNA reads TGCGCCAGCAGCCAAGATTCCCCGGGGGGGAGTCCCAACGGGGACACTGAAGCTTTCTTT. It encodes CASSQDSPGGSPNGDTEAFF.

J is TRBJ1-2 and V is TRBV15; 10 bases agree with TRBD1. Unmatched junction bases numbered 11, after V lost 5 bases and J lost 5 bases. The CDR3 contains 16 residues. The germline V gene has CDR1 LNHNV and CDR2 YYDKDF (reference sequence). The CDR3 is CATSRDRGLSSYGYTF. The CDR3 region has the DNA TGTGCCACCAGCCGGGACAGGGGCCTCTCCTCTTATGGCTACACCTTC.

The chain has TRBV30 and TRBJ2-7, with a weak D call TRBD2 (6 bases). Trimming shortened V by 3 bases and J by 3 bases, and 18 bases separated the two germline ends. This CDR3 is 15 amino acids long. The germline V gene has CDR1 GTSNPN and CDR2 SVGIG (reference sequence). CDR3 loop: CAWRVSSVTIYEQYF. DNA of the CDR3: TGTGCCTGGAGGGTGTCTAGCGTTACCATCTACGAGCAGTACTTC.

The V gene is TRBV18, the J gene TRBJ2-7; 8 nucleotides line up with TRBD1. Per the germline V gene, CDR1 is KGHSH and CDR2 is LQKENI. The CDR3 runs to 15 residues. V lost 2 bases and J lost 2; bases outside the gene matches: 5. DNA of the CDR3: TGTGCCAGCTCACCAGGACAGGGTATAACCTACGAGCAGTACTTC. Protein sequence: CASSPGQGITYEQYF.

This chain joins TRBV30 and TRBJ1-1; D is unclear. Per the germline V gene, CDR1 is GTSNPN and CDR2 is SVGIG (reference sequence). Trimming pared 3 bases from V and 1 base from J, leaving 15 bases between. This CDR3 comprises 15 residues. The CDR3 here is CAWSKRSGWNTEAFF. The CDR3 region has the DNA TGTGCCTGGAGCAAAAGAAGTGGGTGGAACACTGAAGCTTTCTTT.